Each of the 10 T cell receptor beta chains below was sequenced from the same sample in a study of human T cells and chemical hapten exposure. TCRdb recomputed calls from the 5' RACE reads with MiXCR, one row per CDR3 protein. The repertoire holds tens of thousands of distinct CDR3 sequences, with approximately 15% as singletons. The template was total RNA from unfractionated whole blood. Receptors originate from a female donor in good health.

This clonotype was seen a few times. The V gene is TRBV5-5, the J gene TRBJ2-3, with 7 bases lining up with TRBD1. The germline V gene has CDR1 SGHKS and CDR2 YYEKEE (reference sequence). Germline trimming cut 1 base from V and 4 bases from J; bases unmatched to any gene: 3. The CDR3 has 14 residues. The CDR3 reads CASSLSGGSDTQYF. The DNA of the CDR3 is TGTGCCAGCAGCTTGTCAGGGGGATCAGATACGCAGTATTTT.

This clonotype has a handful of counts. V usage is TRBV4-2 and J usage is TRBJ2-7, with D perhaps matching TRBD1 (6 bases). The V end lost 1 base, the J end lost 1 base, and 11 bases lay between the germline ends. The CDR3 has 15 residues. CDR1 and CDR2 (germline): LGHNA, YNFKEQ. The CDR3 here is CASSQGTEGSYEQYF. In DNA form, the CDR3 reads TGTGCCAGCAGCCAAGGGACAGAGGGTTCCTACGAGCAGTACTTC.

This clonotype was counted a single time. The CDR3 DNA reads TGTGCCAGCAGTGGACGGGGGAGTTGGGGCTACACCTTC. Translated: CASSGRGSWGYTF. The chain has TRBV27 and TRBJ1-2; D is perhaps TRBD1 (5 bases). Trimming took 5 bases from V and 8 from J, leaving 15 bases between them. This CDR3 spans 13 amino acids. CDR1 is MNHEY, CDR2 SMNVEV, per germline (reference sequence).

This clonotype was seen many times. The V call is TRBV20-1, the J call TRBJ1-1; D gene uncertain. Trimming stripped 0 bases from V and 1 base from J, with 9 bases between. This CDR3 has 14 residues. Germline assignment: CDR1 DFQATT and CDR2 SNEGSKA (reference sequence). The CDR3 nucleotides are TGCAGTGCTAGAGAGGTAGGGTGGAACACTGAAGCTTTCTTT. Translated: CSAREVGWNTEAFF.

This sequence joins TRBV20-1 and TRBJ2-2; either TRBD1 or TRBD2 may supply D (5 bases each). Per the germline V gene, CDR1 is DFQATT and CDR2 is SNEGSKA (reference sequence). Trimming took 6 bases from V and 6 from J, leaving 20 bases between them. The CDR3 is made up of 15 amino acids. The CDR3 DNA follows: TGCAGTGCAAGACGGGAACAGGATAGGTCCGGGGAGCTGTTTTTT. Amino acid sequence: CSARREQDRSGELFF.

The sample holds a few counts of this clonotype. The CDR3 loop reads CASGFLAGDGTDTQYF. The CDR3 DNA reads as TGTGCCAGCGGGTTTTTAGCGGGAGATGGCACAGATACGCAGTATTTT. The chain employs TRBV6-1 and TRBJ2-3; TRBD2 matches at 9 bases. V shed 8 bases, J shed 1 base, and the junction held 10 bases outside the gene matches. CDR1 and CDR2 (germline): MNHNS, SASEGT. CDR3 length: 16 amino acids.

The genes are TRBV27 and TRBJ1-1; unclear D gene. CDR1 is MNHEY and CDR2 is SMNVEV in the germline V gene (reference sequence). The V end lost 5 bases, the J end lost 7 bases, and 8 bases lay between the germline ends. The CDR3 consists of 11 residues. CDR3 in amino acids: CASSPFGEAFF. CDR3 coding DNA: TGTGCCAGCAGTCCCTTCGGTGAAGCTTTCTTT.

The chain joins TRBV28 to TRBJ2-1, with TRBD2 matching 13 bases. V lost 3 bases and J lost 10; bases outside the gene matches: 9. CDR1 is MDHEN and CDR2 is SYDVKM in the germline V gene. The CDR3 spans 16 residues. CDR3 nucleotides: TGTGCCAGCAGTTTCCGATGGACTAGCGGGAGCCGAGAGCAGTTCTTC. Its protein product is CASSFRWTSGSREQFF.

This clonotype was counted only a few times. The chain recombines TRBV7-2 with TRBJ1-6; D possibly corresponds to TRBD1 (5 bases). CDR3 length: 14 amino acids. Germline CDR1 reads SGHTA; CDR2 reads FQGNSA. The germline V and J ends were trimmed by 1 base and 9 bases, with 10 bases remaining between them. The CDR3: CASSLGGERSPLHF. CDR3 nucleotide sequence: TGTGCCAGCAGCTTAGGGGGGGAGCGTTCACCCCTCCACTTT.

The chain couples TRBV29-1 to TRBJ1-1; D might be TRBD1 (6 bases). Germline values: CDR1 SQVTM, CDR2 ANQGSEA. The CDR3 length is 14 residues. Trimming stripped 6 bases from V and 5 bases from J, with 19 bases between. CDR3 bases: TGCAGCGTCCACGGACAGTTGAGTGGAACTGAAGCTTTCTTT. It yields the protein CSVHGQLSGTEAFF. The variable domain in full, with the rest retrieved from reference TRBV29-1 and TRBJ1-1, is SAVISQKPSRDICQRGTSLTIQCQVDSQVTMMFWYRQQPGQSLTLIATANQGSEATYESGFVIDKFPISRPNLTFSTLTVSNMSPEDSSIYLCSVHGQLSGTEAFFGQGTRLTVV.